What follows are 22 T cell receptor beta chains derived from one specimen sequenced in a study of shared clonotypes between healthy human individuals. Cells designated naive CD8 were CD45RO-negative and were positively selected for CCR7, with terminally differentiated effector memory CD45RA+ cells excluded. The method was immunoSEQ multiplex PCR; TCRdb's version includes in-frame clones alone and lacks a portion of them. The sample yields millions of clones, more than 85% seen once. Specimen: naive CD8+ T cells from PBMCs. The receptors were gathered from a man between 18 and 35 years old in good health. Some clones in this sample may be carry-over from other donors' samples.

This CDR3 reads CATSRSRDRVSGEQYF. For the CDR3, the DNA is TGTGCCACCAGCAGGTCCCGGGACAGGGTTAGCGGCGAGCAGTACTTC. This chain uses TRBV15 with TRBJ2-7; TRBD1 matches 9 bases. The germline V gene encodes CDR1 LNHNV and CDR2 YYDKDF (reference sequence). J gave up 6 bases and V 3 bases, and 12 bases lay outside the gene matches. The CDR3 is made up of 16 amino acids.

J is TRBJ2-3 and V is TRBV13; D may match TRBD1 or TRBD2 (5 bases each). The CDR3 consists of 14 residues. Trimming removed 4 bases at V and 4 bases at J, with 12 bases between. CDR1 and CDR2 from the germline V gene are PRHDT and FYEKMQ (reference sequence). CDR3 region: CASSYRLGADTQYF. CDR3 sequence (DNA): TGTGCCAGCAGCTATAGACTGGGGGCAGATACGCAGTATTTT. Complete variable domain (other parts from reference TRBV13 and TRBJ2-3): AAGVIQSPRHLIKEKRETATLKCYPIPRHDTVYWYQQGPGQDPQFLISFYEKMQSDKGSIPDRFSAQQFSDYHSELNMSSLELGDSALYFCASSYRLGADTQYFGPGTRLTVL.

The chain uses TRBV15 and TRBJ2-7; D gene unclear. The germline V and J ends were trimmed by 1 base and 0 bases, with 10 bases remaining between them. Germline values: CDR1 LNHNV, CDR2 YYDKDF (reference sequence). This CDR3 has 15 amino acids. Here the CDR3 reads CATSRGGASSYEQYF. DNA of the CDR3: TGTGCCACCAGCAGAGGTGGCGCATCCTCCTACGAGCAGTACTTC.

The rearrangement links TRBV18 to TRBJ1-1, with TRBD1 as a possible D gene (5 bases). The CDR3 covers 14 residues. The germline V gene has CDR1 KGHSH and CDR2 LQKENI. V lost 2 bases, J lost 0 bases, and 7 bases lay in between. CDR3 in amino acids: CASSPKGVNTEAFF. CDR3 in DNA: TGTGCCAGCTCACCAAAAGGGGTGAACACTGAAGCTTTCTTT.

The V call is TRBV6-5, the J call TRBJ2-7; no reliable D call. CDR1 is MNHEY and CDR2 is SVGAGI in the germline V gene. The CDR3 is 14 residues long. V lost 8 bases, J lost 5 bases, and 19 bases lay in between. The CDR3 loop is CASCPLISTNEQYF. CDR3 bases: TGTGCCAGCTGTCCCCTGATCTCAACGAACGAGCAGTACTTC.

The CDR3 spells CAISDVKGVNTEAFF. In nucleotides, the CDR3 is TGTGCCATCAGTGATGTTAAGGGGGTTAACACTGAAGCTTTCTTT. The V call is TRBV10-3, the J call TRBJ1-1; perhaps TRBD1 as D (6 bases). The germline CDR1 and CDR2 sequences are ENHRY and SYGVKD. V shed 3 bases and J shed 2 bases, with 13 bases lying between them. The CDR3 totals 15 residues.

This sequence joins TRBV10-3 and TRBJ2-7; tentative D call: TRBD2 (6 bases). Germline lookup yields CDR1 ENHRY and CDR2 SYGVKD. The V and J ends lost 10 bases and 6 bases respectively, with 16 bases between them. The CDR3 sequence is 12 residues long. CDR3 region: CASSASDLEQYF. The CDR3 DNA sequence: TGTGCCAGCTCGGCTAGCGACCTCGAGCAGTACTTC.

J is TRBJ1-2 and V is TRBV28; D unresolved. Germline CDR1 MDHEN, CDR2 SYDVKM. The CDR3 spans 14 residues. The germline V and J ends were trimmed by 3 bases and 4 bases, with 12 bases remaining between them. Written as DNA, the CDR3 is TGTGCCAGCAGTTTGTTCACCGTCAGCTATGGCTACACCTTC. Translation gives CASSLFTVSYGYTF.

This rearrangement joins TRBV6-1 to TRBJ2-7, with TRBD2 identical over 10 bases. V lost 0 bases, J lost 0 bases, and 2 bases stayed unmatched. Germline CDR1 reads MNHNS; CDR2 reads SASEGT. The CDR3 runs to 16 residues. The CDR3 coding sequence is TGTGCCAGCAGTGAAGCGGCTAGCGGGAGCTCCTACGAGCAGTACTTC. As protein: CASSEAASGSSYEQYF.

The chain links TRBV4-1 to TRBJ2-6; D is unclear. This CDR3 contains 17 residues. The germline V gene has CDR1 MGHRA and CDR2 YSYEKL. Trimming shortened V by 4 bases and J by 2 bases, and 15 bases separated the two germline ends. As DNA, the CDR3 is TGCGCCAGCAGCCGAAGTGGCCTCGCCCCTGGGGCCAACGTCCTGACTTTC. Its protein product is CASSRSGLAPGANVLTF.

As for this clone: Other DNA sequences in the same sample also yield this CDR3. The chain carries TRBV9 and TRBJ2-1; D is uncertain. Germline values: CDR1 SGDLS, CDR2 YYNGEE. Trimming stripped 0 bases from V and 0 bases from J, with 10 bases between. The CDR3 runs to 16 residues. CDR3 protein: CASSVARTSSYNEQFF. In DNA, the CDR3 is TGTGCCAGCAGCGTAGCAAGGACGAGCTCCTACAATGAGCAGTTCTTC. The complete variable domain, with remaining parts taken from reference TRBV9 and TRBJ2-1, reads DSGVTQTPKHLITATGQRVTLRCSPRSGDLSVYWYQQSLDQGLQFLIQYYNGEERAKGNILERFSAQQFPDLHSELNLSSLELGDSALYFCASSVARTSSYNEQFFGPGTRLTVL.

The chain's CDR3 is CSVAPPYSAGRRVGYTF. CDR3 sequence (DNA): TGCAGCGTTGCGCCTCCTTACAGCGCGGGGCGCCGGGTTGGCTACACCTTC. The chain has TRBV29-1 and TRBJ1-2, with D possibly TRBD1 on 5 matching bases. V was pared by 4 bases and J by 7 bases, with 28 bases between. The length of the CDR3 is 17 residues. Germline loops: CDR1 SQVTM, CDR2 ANQGSEA.

This clone appeared once. The chain employs TRBV28 and TRBJ2-1; 8 nucleotides agree with TRBD2. Germline CDR1 is MDHEN and CDR2 is SYDVKM. The CDR3 extends over 17 amino acids. V lost 1 base, J lost 0 bases, and 5 bases stayed unmatched. This CDR3 reads CASSLFERESSYNEQFF. CDR3 DNA sequence: TGTGCCAGCAGTTTATTCGAGCGGGAGAGCTCCTACAATGAGCAGTTCTTC.

CDR3 amino acids: CSVAGAERYNEQFF. The CDR3 region has the DNA TGCAGCGTTGCGGGGGCGGAGCGCTACAATGAGCAGTTCTTC. This chain links TRBV29-1 with TRBJ2-1; D is tentatively TRBD1 or TRBD2 (6 bases each). The CDR3 contains 14 residues. Germline V lookup: CDR1 SQVTM, CDR2 ANQGSEA. V shed 4 bases and J shed 3 bases, with 13 bases lying between them.

The rearrangement uses TRBV6-6 and TRBJ1-5, with TRBD1 as a possible D gene (5 bases). CDR1 is MNHNY, CDR2 SVGAGI, per germline (reference sequence). This CDR3 spans 14 amino acids. V was trimmed by 7 bases and J by 1 base, leaving 11 bases between them. The CDR3 reads CASTQAGSNQPQHF. The CDR3 region has the DNA TGTGCCAGCACCCAGGCAGGGAGCAATCAGCCCCAGCATTTT.

The chain joins TRBV5-1 to TRBJ1-2; TRBD1 agrees at 12 bases. With V trimmed by 0 bases and J by 7 bases, 7 bases remained unmatched. The CDR3 consists of 16 residues. The germline CDR1 and CDR2 sequences are SGHRS and YFSETQ. CDR3 sequence reads: CASSLAPGQGAGGYTF. The CDR3 nucleotides read TGCGCCAGCAGCTTGGCCCCGGGACAGGGGGCCGGTGGCTACACCTTC.

The rearrangement links TRBV10-3 to TRBJ2-5; possibly TRBD2 for D (6 bases). Germline values: CDR1 ENHRY, CDR2 SYGVKD. The CDR3 has 14 residues. Trimming took off 10 bases at V and 5 bases at J, with 20 bases between the two ends. The CDR3 nucleotides are TGTGCCACCCAAGGGACTGGTAAGACGGAGACCCAGTACTTC. Translated, it gives CATQGTGKTETQYF.

The V call is TRBV7-9, the J call TRBJ2-1; D gene uncertain. V was shortened by 5 bases and J by 0 bases, with 17 bases between the two germline ends. This CDR3 is built from 17 residues. Per the germline V gene, CDR1 is SEHNR and CDR2 is FQNEAQ (reference sequence). The DNA for the CDR3 is TGTGCCAGCAGCCCCAGAGGTCTTTCCAGCTCCTACAATGAGCAGTTCTTC. It codes for CASSPRGLSSSYNEQFF.

Details on this clone: Within the sample, other DNA sequences also encode this same CDR3. The CDR3 reads CASSYAGGPTYEQYF. CDR3 in DNA: TGTGCCAGCAGTTACGCCGGCGGCCCAACCTACGAGCAGTACTTC. The chain recombines TRBV6-5 with TRBJ2-7; D not resolved. Trimming pared 2 bases from V and 2 bases from J, leaving 13 bases between. The V gene's germline CDR1 is MNHEY and CDR2 SVGAGI. The CDR3 is made up of 15 amino acids.

Concerning this clone itself: In the same sample, other DNA sequences code for this CDR3. The V and J genes are TRBV27 and TRBJ2-5, with D unclear. The CDR3 consists of 13 residues. Germline V lookup: CDR1 MNHEY, CDR2 SMNVEV (reference sequence). The V end lost 5 bases, the J end lost 4 bases, and 11 bases lay between the germline ends. The CDR3 bases are TGTGCCAGCAGTCTGTGGAGTCGAGAGACCCAGTACTTC. It encodes CASSLWSRETQYF.

This chain joins TRBV18 and TRBJ2-7; TRBD1 agrees at 9 bases. Germline V gives CDR1 KGHSH, CDR2 LQKENI. Trimming cost V 3 bases and J 6 bases; bases outside gene matches: 12. The CDR3 totals 16 residues. Here the CDR3 reads CASSPRPGQGLGEQYF. DNA of the CDR3: TGTGCCAGCTCACCGCGACCGGGACAGGGTCTTGGCGAGCAGTACTTC.

The chain employs TRBV7-3 and TRBJ2-6; 9 bases match TRBD1. CDR1 is SGHTA, CDR2 FQGTGA, per germline. J was trimmed by 2 bases and V by 4 bases; bases with no gene match: 12. The length of the CDR3 is 19 residues. The CDR3 region is CASSSDPPGTGPGANVLTF. As DNA, the CDR3 is TGTGCCAGCAGCTCCGATCCTCCCGGGACAGGGCCTGGGGCCAACGTCCTGACTTTC.